This is a list of T cell receptor beta chains from one sample in a study of OX40 agonist ivuxolimab in advanced cancers. Some clones are missing from TCRdb's copy, which holds only in-frame ones; the method was immunoSEQ multiplex PCR. Of roughly 49,000 clones listed, over 75% are singletons. This specimen consisted of CD4+ or CD8+ T cells sorted from blood, obtained in a trial of the OX40 agonist ivuxolimab. Every receptor here comes from an adult with an advanced solid tumor such as melanoma, head and neck, liver or kidney cancer. CDR3s include the opening cysteine and the closing phenylalanine or tryptophan. A D gene is named only where the DNA matches it firmly. The size entry is marked missing in some rows and otherwise reads once, few, many or a size class.

TRBV7-6	NA	TRBJ2-5	NA	CASSSSWTGSQTQYF	TGTGCCAGCAGCTCAAGCTGGACTGGATCCCAGACCCAGTACTTC
TRBV2	few	TRBJ1-1	NA	CASRTEWTEAFF	TGTGCCAGCAGAACCGAGTGGACTGAAGCTTTCTTT
TRBV11-3	NA	TRBJ2-7	TRBD2	CASSLVWTSESESSYEQYF	TGTGCCAGCAGCTTAGTTTGGACTAGCGAGTCCGAGAGCTCCTACGAGCAGTACTTC
TRBV7-2	once	TRBJ2-2	NA	CASSLLPGYNTGELFF	TGTGCCAGCAGCTTACTTCCAGGGTATAACACCGGGGAGCTGTTTTTT
TRBV4-3	few	TRBJ2-7	TRBD1	CASSQGQESPYEQYF	TGCGCCAGCAGCCAGGGACAGGAAAGCCCCTACGAGCAGTACTTC
TRBV28	NA	TRBJ2-7	NA	CASSLLGYEQYF	TGTGCCAGCAGTTTATTGGGCTACGAGCAGTACTTC
TRBV7-6	NA	TRBJ2-5	TRBD2	CASSATVAGTPETQYF	TGTGCCAGCAGCGCAACAGTAGCGGGGACACCAGAGACCCAGTACTTC
TRBV2	NA	TRBJ2-3	NA	CASRGTHTTTDTQYF	TGTGCCAGCAGGGGGACTCATACGACCACAGATACGCAGTATTTT
TRBV7-3	NA	TRBJ2-7	NA	CASSSGPARGEQYF	TGTGCCAGCAGCTCGGGACCAGCTCGGGGGGAGCAGTACTTC
TRBV27	once	TRBJ2-1	TRBD2	CASSLWSGGRTNEQFF	TGTGCCAGCAGTTTATGGTCGGGGGGGCGTACCAATGAGCAGTTCTTC
TRBV29-1	NA	TRBJ1-1	NA	CSVVSGHTEAFF	TGCAGCGTTGTTTCCGGGCACACTGAAGCTTTCTTT
TRBV19	NA	TRBJ1-2	NA	CASRPRGLNYGYTF	TGTGCCAGTAGACCGAGGGGACTTAACTATGGCTACACCTTC
TRBV28	NA	TRBJ2-5	NA	CASSLRGLEAGETQYF	TGTGCCAGCAGTTTGAGGGGATTAGAGGCAGGAGAGACCCAGTACTTC
TRBV18	once	TRBJ1-5	NA	CASSPTSFNQPQHF	TGTGCCAGCTCACCTACAAGTTTCAATCAGCCCCAGCATTTT
TRBV5-4	NA	TRBJ1-1	NA	CASSLASSRGTEAFF	TGTGCCAGCAGCTTGGCGTCTTCACGGGGCACTGAAGCTTTCTTT
TRBV27	NA	TRBJ1-1	TRBD1	CASSTRQGTTEAFF	TGTGCCAGCAGTACTAGACAGGGGACCACTGAAGCTTTCTTT
TRBV6-5	NA	TRBJ2-7	TRBD1	CASSSSGGEQYF	TGTGCCAGCAGTTCCTCAGGGGGCGAGCAGTACTTC
TRBV28	NA	TRBJ2-7	TRBD1	CASSSSGGEQYF	TGTGCCAGCAGTTCCTCAGGGGGCGAGCAGTACTTC
TRBV29-1	NA	TRBJ2-5	TRBD2	CSVGTSGGETQYF	TGCAGCGTTGGGACTAGCGGGGGGGAGACCCAGTACTTC
TRBV5-4	NA	TRBJ1-1	NA	CASSQTGNTEAFF	TGTGCCAGCAGCCAGACAGGGAACACTGAAGCTTTCTTT
TRBV7-9	NA	TRBJ2-3	NA	CASSPRTLRAQYF	TGTGCCAGCAGTCCCCGGACTCTTCGGGCGCAGTATTTT
TRBV7-2	NA	TRBJ2-7	NA	CASSTTYEQYF	TGTGCCAGCTCCACAACCTACGAGCAGTACTTC
TRBV11-2	NA	TRBJ2-7	NA	CASSLGLVYEQYF	TGTGCCAGCAGCCTCGGACTGGTATACGAGCAGTACTTC
TRBV4-1	NA	TRBJ2-3	NA	CASSQGGHRGTDTQYF	TGCGCCAGCAGCCAAGGAGGGCACAGGGGCACAGATACGCAGTATTTT